This is a list of T cell receptor beta chains from one sample in a study of shared clonotypes between healthy human individuals. The protocol was immunoSEQ multiplex PCR, while the TCRdb copy is restricted to in-frame clones and leaves out a portion. The data contain about 1.4 million clones, roughly 96% of them singletons. Sequences were obtained from naive CD4+ T cells sorted from blood. The receptors come from a man under 40 in good health. The CDR3 runs from the conserved cysteine through the conserved F or W. A D gene is named only where the DNA matches it firmly. Size is omitted from some rows. Given values are once, few, many or a class for expanded clones.

v_call,d_call,j_call,clone_size,cdr3_aa,cdr3_nt
TRBV20-1,.,TRBJ2-7,.,CSARELYEQYF,TGCAGTGCTAGGGAGCTCTACGAGCAGTACTTC
TRBV7-2,.,TRBJ1-3,.,CASSSPRGPLGNTIYF,TGTGCCAGCAGCTCCCCGCGGGGGCCCCTAGGAAACACCATATATTTT
TRBV29-1,TRBD2,TRBJ2-3,.,CSVPRASGRSTDTQYF,TGCAGCGTGCCGAGGGCTAGCGGGAGGAGCACAGATACGCAGTATTTT
TRBV28,.,TRBJ2-7,.,CASSSPSPNSYEQYF,TGTGCCAGCAGTTCCCCAAGCCCGAACTCCTACGAGCAGTACTTC
TRBV18,.,TRBJ2-5,.,CASSPPSSETQYF,TGTGCCAGCTCACCACCTAGCTCGGAGACCCAGTACTTC
TRBV19,.,TRBJ1-5,.,CASSTPYSNQPQHF,TGTGCCAGTAGTACCCCGTACAGCAATCAGCCCCAGCATTTT
TRBV9,TRBD1,TRBJ2-3,.,CASSGRDRGRDTQYF,TGTGCCAGCAGCGGCCGGGACAGGGGTCGGGATACGCAGTATTTT
TRBV6-5,.,TRBJ2-2,.,CASSYQGYTGELFF,TGTGCCAGCAGTTATCAGGGCTACACCGGGGAGCTGTTTTTT
TRBV7-6,.,TRBJ2-2,.,CASSPGVRHANTGELFF,TGTGCCAGCAGCCCGGGAGTAAGACACGCGAACACCGGGGAGCTGTTTTTT
TRBV5-1,TRBD2,TRBJ2-3,.,CASSLGDSKLSSGRLDTQYF,TGCGCCAGCAGCTTGGGGGACAGCAAATTGTCTAGCGGGAGACTAGATACGCAGTATTTT
TRBV5-5,.,TRBJ2-1,.,CASSLVTLIEQFF,TGTGCCAGCAGCTTGGTGACTTTAATTGAGCAGTTCTTC
TRBV7-3,.,TRBJ2-1,.,CASSPTRLSSYNEQFF,TGTGCCAGCAGCCCGACCCGGTTGAGCTCCTACAATGAGCAGTTCTTC
TRBV7-2,TRBD2,TRBJ2-1,.,CASSPLAALTYNEQFF,TGTGCCAGCAGCCCACTAGCGGCACTTACCTACAATGAGCAGTTCTTC
TRBV5-4,.,TRBJ2-3,.,CASSPGRGRAGTDTQYF,TGTGCCAGCAGCCCGGGGAGGGGGCGCGCGGGCACAGATACGCAGTATTTT
TRBV4-1,TRBD2,TRBJ2-3,.,CASSRDPSSGRLSGYTDTQYF,TGCGCCAGCAGCCGAGATCCGTCTAGCGGGAGACTATCTGGGTACACAGATACGCAGTATTTT
TRBV29-1,.,TRBJ1-4,.,CSALEGGEKLFF,TGCAGCGCCTTGGAGGGCGGTGAAAAACTGTTTTTT
TRBV4-1,.,TRBJ1-1,.,CASSQEGRNTEAFF,TGCGCCAGCAGCCAAGAGGGTAGGAACACTGAAGCTTTCTTT
TRBV11-2,.,TRBJ2-7,.,CASSSLANYEQYF,TGTGCCAGCAGCTCGCTGGCTAACTACGAGCAGTACTTC
TRBV11-1,.,TRBJ2-5,.,CASSPGSPETQYF,TGTGCCAGCAGCCCCGGGAGTCCAGAGACCCAGTACTTC
TRBV25-1,TRBD2,TRBJ2-3,once,CASSATGTSGTNTQYF,TGTGCCAGCAGTGCGACCGGGACTAGCGGGACTAATACGCAGTATTTT
TRBV4-1,.,TRBJ2-5,.,CASSQGGRETQYF,TGCGCCAGCAGCCAAGGAGGACGGGAGACCCAGTACTTC
TRBV7-9,.,TRBJ1-3,.,CASSNTGTSGNTIYF,TGTGCCAGCAGCAATACAGGGACCTCTGGAAACACCATATATTTT
TRBV18,.,TRBJ2-5,.,CASSSRDGQETQYF,TGTGCCAGCTCATCCCGGGACGGTCAAGAGACCCAGTACTTC
TRBV10-3,.,TRBJ1-1,few,CAIISEPNTEAFF,TGTGCCATCATCTCTGAGCCCAACACTGAAGCTTTCTTT
TRBV5-1,.,TRBJ2-3,.,CASSFQTGTHTDTQYF,TGCGCCAGCAGCTTCCAAACCGGGACTCACACAGATACGCAGTATTTT
TRBV7-2,TRBD1,TRBJ2-7,.,CASSPRTGDAREQYF,TGTGCCAGCAGCCCGAGGACAGGGGACGCACGGGAGCAGTACTTC
TRBV9,.,TRBJ1-1,.,CASSVGVEGTEAFF,TGTGCCAGCAGCGTAGGAGTGGAGGGCACTGAAGCTTTCTTT
TRBV7-9,.,TRBJ1-2,.,CARGLLFHLYGYTF,TGTGCCAGGGGCCTGCTCTTCCACCTCTATGGCTACACCTTC
TRBV27,.,TRBJ2-7,.,CASSLSGFYEQYF,TGTGCCAGCAGTTTATCGGGCTTCTACGAGCAGTACTTC
TRBV2,.,TRBJ2-4,.,CASSEAMRQTNIQYF,TGTGCCAGCAGTGAAGCCATGAGACAGACGAACATTCAGTACTTC
TRBV13,.,TRBJ2-4,.,CASSPRPHLAEVAKNIQYF,TGTGCCAGCAGTCCCCGACCTCACTTAGCGGAGGTAGCCAAAAACATTCAGTACTTC
TRBV7-3,.,TRBJ2-7,.,CASVRAPGAYEQYF,TGTGCCAGCGTCAGAGCCCCAGGGGCCTACGAGCAGTACTTC
TRBV5-1,TRBD2,TRBJ2-2,.,CASSFPSGNTGELFF,TGCGCCAGCAGCTTCCCTAGCGGCAACACCGGGGAGCTGTTTTTT
TRBV5-6,.,TRBJ1-2,.,CASSFSGTMNYGYTF,TGTGCCAGCAGCTTCTCCGGGACAATGAACTATGGCTACACCTTC
TRBV7-9,TRBD2,TRBJ2-1,.,CASSFGASGRNEQFF,TGTGCCAGCAGCTTCGGGGCTAGCGGGCGTAATGAGCAGTTCTTC
TRBV10-3,.,TRBJ2-7,.,CAISGARTATSSYEQYF,TGTGCCATCAGCGGGGCTAGGACAGCTACCAGCTCCTACGAGCAGTACTTC
TRBV2,TRBD2,TRBJ2-1,.,CASSEGREYNNEQFF,TGTGCCAGCAGTGAAGGGCGGGAGTACAACAATGAGCAGTTCTTC
TRBV7-8,TRBD2,TRBJ2-6,.,CASSPKGLAGTSGANVLTF,TGTGCCAGCAGCCCCAAGGGACTAGCGGGAACCTCTGGGGCCAACGTCCTGACTTTC
TRBV6-5,.,TRBJ2-3,.,CASSPGGNTDTQYF,TGTGCCAGCAGTCCCGGAGGGAACACAGATACGCAGTATTTT
TRBV30,TRBD1,TRBJ1-4,.,CAWGQGDATNEKLFF,TGTGCCTGGGGACAGGGGGATGCAACTAATGAAAAACTGTTTTTT
TRBV7-8,.,TRBJ2-1,.,CASSEPGKVNNEQFF,TGTGCCAGCAGCGAACCAGGGAAGGTCAACAATGAGCAGTTCTTC
TRBV10-1,.,TRBJ1-2,.,CASSETVGDAPYGYTF,TGCGCCAGCAGTGAGACGGTCGGGGATGCCCCCTATGGCTACACCTTC
TRBV28,TRBD1,TRBJ1-4,.,CASSPSGGRNEKLFF,TGTGCCAGCAGTCCTTCAGGGGGAAGGAATGAAAAACTGTTTTTT
TRBV5-1,TRBD2,TRBJ2-1,.,CASSSGLATRYNEQFF,TGCGCCAGCAGCTCCGGACTAGCGACCCGCTACAATGAGCAGTTCTTC
TRBV11-2,.,TRBJ1-4,.,CASSSVNEKLFF,TGTGCCAGCAGCTCTGTGAATGAAAAACTGTTTTTT
TRBV7-2,.,TRBJ2-1,.,CASSLGQYNEQFF,TGTGCCAGCAGCTTAGGTCAATACAATGAGCAGTTCTTC
TRBV12-5,.,TRBJ2-5,once,CASGTGRETQYF,TGTGCTAGTGGTACGGGGAGGGAGACCCAGTACTTC
TRBV14,.,TRBJ2-2,.,CASSQVFQGNTGELFF,TGTGCCAGCAGCCAAGTTTTTCAGGGAAACACCGGGGAGCTGTTTTTT
TRBV5-1,TRBD1,TRBJ2-6,.,CASSLGQGASGANVLTF,TGCGCCAGCAGCTTGGGACAGGGAGCCTCTGGGGCCAACGTCCTGACTTTC
TRBV7-2,.,TRBJ2-2,.,CASSLAWGPLNTGELFF,TGTGCCAGCAGCTTAGCGTGGGGGCCCTTGAACACCGGGGAGCTGTTTTTT
TRBV6-5,.,TRBJ1-1,.,CASSYDSLKDKAFF,TGTGCCAGCAGTTATGACAGCCTTAAGGACAAAGCTTTCTTT
TRBV14,.,TRBJ2-5,.,CASSRGGQETQYF,TGTGCCAGCAGCCGAGGGGGGCAAGAGACCCAGTACTTC
TRBV9,TRBD2,TRBJ2-1,once,CASSSRLAGVNEQFF,TGTGCCAGCAGCTCTCGACTAGCGGGGGTAAATGAGCAGTTCTTC
TRBV6-1,TRBD1,TRBJ2-7,once,CASSDYRDRYIYEQYF,TGTGCCAGCAGTGATTACCGGGACAGGTACATCTACGAGCAGTACTTC
TRBV6-6,.,TRBJ1-5,.,CASSYSTGSDNQPQHF,TGTGCCAGCAGTTACTCGACGGGAAGCGACAATCAGCCCCAGCATTTT